The 19 T cell receptor beta chains reported below all come from one sample, sequenced in a study of T cell responses to AZD1222 COVID-19 vaccine. Method: immunoSEQ multiplex PCR; TCRdb's copy keeps in-frame clones and lacks some. The repertoire includes about 120,000 clones, around 84% of them detected once, and about 16% sits in the top ten. The sample was peripheral blood, taken 28 days after the second AZD1222 dose. The origin of the receptors is an adult who received the AZD1222 COVID-19 vaccine.

The chain is built from TRBV18 and TRBJ1-6, with D uncertain. V was clipped by 5 bases and J by 0 bases, with 11 bases between them. This CDR3 comprises 16 residues. The germline V gene has CDR1 KGHSH and CDR2 LQKENI. CDR3 sequence (DNA): TGTGCCAGCTCATCCGACATACCCTCCTATAATTCACCCCTCCACTTT. Protein sequence: CASSSDIPSYNSPLHF. The variable domain in full, with the rest retrieved from reference TRBV18 and TRBJ1-6, is NAGVMQNPRHLVRRRGQEARLRCSPMKGHSHVYWYRQLPEEGLKFMVYLQKENIIDESGMPKERFSAEFPKEGPSILRIQQVVRGDSAAYFCASSSDIPSYNSPLHFGNGTRLTVT.

This clone was found a few times. The rearrangement uses TRBV10-3 and TRBJ2-2, with TRBD2 identical over 12 bases. Germline trimming cut 8 bases from V and 4 bases from J; bases unmatched to any gene: 5. The CDR3 has 15 residues. The germline gives CDR1 ENHRY, CDR2 SYGVKD. The CDR3 coding sequence is TGTGCCATCGGCGGACTAGCGGGGTTCACCGGGGAGCTGTTTTTT. Residues: CAIGGLAGFTGELFF.

The chain uses TRBV19 and TRBJ1-5, with D possibly being TRBD1 (6 bases). The germline gives CDR1 LNHDA, CDR2 SQIVND (reference sequence). V gave up 4 bases and J gave up 4 bases, with 8 bases separating them. This CDR3 spans 13 amino acids. The CDR3 reads CASSTQGNQPQHF. The CDR3 region has the DNA TGTGCCAGTAGTACCCAGGGGAATCAGCCCCAGCATTTT.

The J gene is TRBJ2-7, the V gene TRBV7-9; the D gene is possibly TRBD1 (5 bases). This CDR3 has 13 amino acids. V was pared by 5 bases and J by 4 bases, with 12 bases between. CDR1 SEHNR and CDR2 FQNEAQ come from the germline V gene (reference sequence). The CDR3 sequence is CASSPGPGYEQYF. The CDR3 coding sequence is TGTGCCAGCAGCCCCGGGCCAGGGTACGAGCAGTACTTC.

V is TRBV5-4 and J is TRBJ2-2; 7 positions match TRBD1. The CDR3 is made up of 16 amino acids. Germline lookup yields CDR1 SGHNT and CDR2 YYREEE (reference sequence). Trimming cost V 4 bases and J 4 bases; bases outside gene matches: 10. Here the CDR3 reads CASSPYGTVGTGELFF. The DNA for the CDR3 is TGTGCCAGCAGCCCGTACGGGACAGTCGGCACCGGGGAGCTGTTTTTT. Looking up the rest from reference TRBV5-4 and TRBJ2-2 gives the full variable domain: ETGVTQSPTHLIKTRGQQVTLRCSSQSGHNTVSWYQQALGQGPQFIFQYYREEENGRGNFPPRFSGLQFPNYSSELNVNALELDDSALYLCASSPYGTVGTGELFFGEGSRLTVL.

The V and J genes are TRBV11-2 and TRBJ1-2; D is possibly TRBD1 (5 bases). Trimming shortened V by 5 bases and J by 4 bases, and 20 bases separated the two germline ends. Germline values: CDR1 SGHAT, CDR2 FQNNGV. This CDR3 contains 16 residues. The CDR3 nucleotides are TGTGCCAGCAGCCCGACCCCGGGACGGGAAACCTATGGCTACACCTTC. The encoded protein is CASSPTPGRETYGYTF.

This clone was observed once. The V and J genes are TRBV18 and TRBJ2-5; D unresolved. CDR1 is KGHSH and CDR2 is LQKENI in the germline V gene. V was pared by 0 bases and J by 4 bases, with 6 bases between. The CDR3 runs 13 residues. The CDR3 region has the DNA TGTGCCAGCTCACCACCGATTGGAGAGACCCAGTACTTC. This sequence encodes CASSPPIGETQYF.

The chain employs TRBV18 and TRBJ1-6; D is possibly TRBD1 (5 bases). Germline loops: CDR1 KGHSH, CDR2 LQKENI. The CDR3 is 14 residues long. Trimming took off 4 bases at V and 6 bases at J, with 10 bases between the two ends. CDR3 DNA: TGTGCCAGCTCACTCCGGGACGGTAATTCACCCCTCCACTTT. Translation gives CASSLRDGNSPLHF.

The chain has TRBV28 and TRBJ1-5; no reliable D call. Germline CDR1 and CDR2: MDHEN and SYDVKM. The CDR3 consists of 15 residues. Trimming cost V 7 bases and J 2 bases, with 15 bases left between them. CDR3 nucleotides: TGTGCCAGCAAAGGCTCCGTTGTGGGCAATCAGCCCCAGCATTTT. It yields the protein CASKGSVVGNQPQHF.

A single count supports this clone. The chain employs TRBV7-8 and TRBJ1-1, with D possibly TRBD1 on 6 matching bases. Deletions cut 1 base from V and 6 bases from J, with 18 bases between. CDR1 is SGHVS and CDR2 is FQNEAQ in the germline V gene. This CDR3 has 16 residues. The DNA of the CDR3 is TGTGCCAGCAGCTTAGTAGCTGGGCGATCAGGGGCTGAAGCTTTCTTT. Its translation is CASSLVAGRSGAEAFF.

This clone was seen a few times. This chain connects TRBV10-3 to TRBJ1-6; no clear D gene. Germline loops: CDR1 ENHRY, CDR2 SYGVKD. This CDR3 is built from 13 residues. V was trimmed by 6 bases and J by 2 bases, leaving 5 bases between them. CDR3 in amino acids: CAIRPAYNSPLHF. The DNA for the CDR3 is TGTGCCATCAGGCCAGCCTATAATTCACCCCTCCACTTT.

The chain employs TRBV5-1 and TRBJ1-3; D ambiguous. The CDR3 runs 16 residues. V was shortened by 2 bases and J by 0 bases, with 12 bases between the two germline ends. Per the germline V gene, CDR1 is SGHRS and CDR2 is YFSETQ. The CDR3 DNA sequence: TGCGCCAGCAGCTTTACGGGCCATATCTCTGGAAACACCATATATTTT. Protein: CASSFTGHISGNTIYF.

This clone appeared a few times. The V call is TRBV19, the J call TRBJ2-4; D tentatively reads TRBD1 or TRBD2 (5 bases each). The CDR3 totals 12 residues. CDR1 and CDR2 (germline): LNHDA, SQIVND (reference sequence). Trimming took 4 bases from V and 8 from J, leaving 9 bases between them. The CDR3 sequence is CASSTKGHIQYF. CDR3 coding DNA: TGTGCCAGTAGTACGAAGGGACACATTCAGTACTTC.

This chain joins TRBV7-9 and TRBJ1-6; D is possibly TRBD1 (5 bases). The germline CDR1 and CDR2 sequences are SEHNR and FQNEAQ (reference sequence). Trimming pared 5 bases from V and 8 bases from J, leaving 19 bases between. The CDR3 length is 16 residues. This CDR3 is CASSPPRVGGDSPLHF. The DNA for the CDR3 is TGTGCCAGCAGCCCCCCCAGGGTTGGCGGCGATTCACCCCTCCACTTT. The variable domain in full, with the rest retrieved from reference TRBV7-9 and TRBJ1-6, is DTGVSQNPRHKITKRGQNVTFRCDPISEHNRLYWYRQTLGQGPEFLTYFQNEAQLEKSRLLSDRFSAERPKGSFSTLEIQRTEQGDSAMYLCASSPPRVGGDSPLHFGNGTRLTVT.

This clone was seen once. The rearrangement links TRBV19 to TRBJ1-5; maybe TRBD1 (6 bases). Germline CDR1 reads LNHDA; CDR2 reads SQIVND (reference sequence). The CDR3 length is 16 residues. Trimming removed 6 bases at V and 2 bases at J, with 17 bases between. CDR3 nucleotide sequence: TGTGCCAGTAGCCTTTCTTGGGGGGCCCGCAATCAGCCCCAGCATTTT. It specifies CASSLSWGARNQPQHF.

The chain has TRBV20-1 and TRBJ2-1, with a possible D match to TRBD2 (6 bases). Germline CDR1 DFQATT, CDR2 SNEGSKA (reference sequence). V lost 7 bases to trimming and J lost 9 bases, with 13 bases between them. The CDR3 spans 11 residues. CDR3 sequence (DNA): TGCAGTGGGTCCGGGGAGGTTGAGCAGTTCTTC. This sequence encodes CSGSGEVEQFF.

The chain links TRBV2 to TRBJ2-3; D remains unclear. Germline CDR1 and CDR2: SNHLY and FYNNEI. V gave up 3 bases and J gave up 5 bases, with 3 bases separating them. The CDR3 totals 11 residues. CDR3 DNA sequence: TGTGCCAGCAGTGAGAAAGATACGCAGTATTTT. Its protein product is CASSEKDTQYF.

The chain employs TRBV19 and TRBJ2-5, with 8 bases aligning to TRBD1. The CDR3 contains 14 residues. V shed 1 base and J 5 bases; nucleotides not matched to a gene: 3. Germline V gene data show CDR1 as LNHDA and CDR2 as SQIVND (reference sequence). For the CDR3, the DNA is TGTGCCAGTAGTATAGGGACAGGGACGGAGACCCAGTACTTC. Translated, it gives CASSIGTGTETQYF.

For the CDR3, the DNA is TGTGCCAGCTCACCGCTTGGACAGGGGAAGAAGTCAGACTATGGCTACACCTTC. Protein product: CASSPLGQGKKSDYGYTF. The chain carries TRBV18 and TRBJ1-2; 9 bases align to TRBD1. Germline CDR1 KGHSH, CDR2 LQKENI. Trimming at V came to 3 bases and at J to 3 bases, leaving 14 bases not matched to a gene. The CDR3 is 18 residues long.